Listed below are T cell receptor beta chains from one sample, sequenced in a study of regulatory T cells in long-lasting Graves disease. Each CDR3 protein gets one entry after TCRdb re-called the multiplex PCR reads with MiXCR. Of around 460,000 distinct CDR3 sequences in the sample, roughly 23% are singletons; the top ten hold 10% to 15%. The material was peripheral blood mononuclear cells (PBMCs), obtained when the disease was refractory, from a patient treated with antithyroid drugs. The receptors were gathered from a female donor with Graves disease. Each CDR3 is given with its conserved first and last residue. Fields, in order: V gene, J gene, D gene, clone size, CDR3 protein, CDR3 DNA. The D gene is left open where the match is weak. Only some rows state a clone size, as once, few, many or a class for expanded clones.

V gene: TRBV12-3/TRBV12-4; J gene: TRBJ1-2; D gene: -; clone size: many; CDR3 protein: CASTIWTGTTNYGYTF; CDR3 DNA: TGTGCCAGCACCATATGGACGGGAACTACTAACTATGGCTACACCTTC
V gene: TRBV7-2; J gene: TRBJ2-2; D gene: TRBD2; clone size: few; CDR3 protein: CASSTHSGLANTGELFF; CDR3 DNA: TGTGCCAGCAGCACACATAGCGGGCTTGCGAACACCGGGGAGCTGTTTTTT
V gene: TRBV19; J gene: TRBJ2-6; D gene: -; clone size: -; CDR3 protein: CASSIDLIDSYSGANVLTF; CDR3 DNA: TGTGCCAGTAGTATAGATCTCATCGACAGCTACTCTGGGGCCAACGTCCTGACTTTC
V gene: TRBV28; J gene: TRBJ2-7; D gene: TRBD2; clone size: many; CDR3 protein: CASSSETSGGVYEQYF; CDR3 DNA: TGTGCCAGCAGTTCCGAGACTAGCGGAGGAGTCTACGAGCAGTACTTC
V gene: TRBV15; J gene: TRBJ2-5; D gene: -; clone size: many; CDR3 protein: CATSRDHNQETQYF; CDR3 DNA: TGTGCCACCAGCAGAGATCACAACCAAGAGACCCAGTACTTC
V gene: TRBV30; J gene: TRBJ2-5; D gene: -; clone size: few; CDR3 protein: CAWSSESVAEETQYF; CDR3 DNA: TGTGCCTGGAGCTCAGAATCGGTGGCAGAAGAGACCCAGTACTTC
V gene: TRBV20-1; J gene: TRBJ2-5; D gene: TRBD1; clone size: -; CDR3 protein: CSAPLRQGFEETQYF; CDR3 DNA: TGCAGTGCCCCTCTGCGACAGGGGTTCGAGGAGACCCAGTACTTC
V gene: TRBV29-1; J gene: TRBJ1-2; D gene: -; clone size: few; CDR3 protein: CSVGSTDSYGYTF; CDR3 DNA: TGCAGCGTTGGGAGCACAGACTCCTATGGCTACACCTTC
V gene: TRBV6-2/TRBV6-3; J gene: TRBJ2-1; D gene: TRBD1; clone size: -; CDR3 protein: CASSYFGQDPLNEQFF; CDR3 DNA: TGTGCCAGCAGTTACTTTGGACAGGATCCCCTAAATGAGCAGTTCTTC
V gene: TRBV18; J gene: TRBJ2-5; D gene: -; clone size: -; CDR3 protein: CASSQTLERAETQYF; CDR3 DNA: TGTGCCAGCTCACAGACCCTGGAGCGCGCGGAGACCCAGTACTTC
V gene: TRBV20-1; J gene: TRBJ2-5; D gene: TRBD2; clone size: few; CDR3 protein: CSAREAGRSETQYF; CDR3 DNA: TGCAGTGCTAGAGAAGCGGGGCGCTCAGAGACCCAGTACTTC
V gene: TRBV19; J gene: TRBJ2-5; D gene: TRBD1; clone size: -; CDR3 protein: CASRDRAQEAQYF; CDR3 DNA: TGTGCCAGTAGAGACAGGGCCCAAGAGGCCCAGTACTTC
V gene: TRBV28; J gene: TRBJ2-7; D gene: -; clone size: many; CDR3 protein: CASSLRWGYEQYF; CDR3 DNA: TGTGCCAGCAGTTTAAGGTGGGGCTACGAGCAGTACTTC
V gene: TRBV7-2; J gene: TRBJ1-5; D gene: -; clone size: many; CDR3 protein: CASSFTQGGQPQHF; CDR3 DNA: TGTGCCAGCAGCTTCACTCAGGGAGGTCAGCCCCAGCATTTT
V gene: TRBV20-1; J gene: TRBJ2-2; D gene: -; clone size: few; CDR3 protein: CSARGMGWNTGELFF; CDR3 DNA: TGCAGTGCTAGAGGGATGGGCTGGAACACCGGGGAGCTGTTTTTT
V gene: TRBV4-3; J gene: TRBJ2-4; D gene: -; clone size: -; CDR3 protein: CASSQDGYKNIQYF; CDR3 DNA: TGCGCCAGCAGCCAAGACGGCTACAAAAACATTCAGTACTTC
V gene: TRBV3-1; J gene: TRBJ2-3; D gene: TRBD2; clone size: once; CDR3 protein: CASSRAGEADTQYF; CDR3 DNA: TGTGCCAGCAGCCGAGCGGGAGAGGCGGATACGCAGTATTTT
V gene: TRBV3-1; J gene: TRBJ2-7; D gene: TRBD1; clone size: -; CDR3 protein: CASSPTGFRYEQYF; CDR3 DNA: TGTGCCAGCAGCCCGACAGGGTTCCGCTACGAGCAGTACTTC
V gene: TRBV10-3; J gene: TRBJ2-7; D gene: TRBD1; clone size: -; CDR3 protein: CAISGQGKGEQYF; CDR3 DNA: TGTGCCATCAGCGGACAGGGGAAGGGCGAGCAGTACTTC
V gene: TRBV28; J gene: TRBJ2-1; D gene: TRBD2; clone size: -; CDR3 protein: CASSHRASGHNEQFF; CDR3 DNA: TGTGCCAGCAGCCATCGGGCTAGCGGTCACAATGAGCAGTTCTTC
V gene: TRBV7-2; J gene: TRBJ2-5; D gene: -; clone size: many; CDR3 protein: CASSLVFLWETQYF; CDR3 DNA: TGTGCCAGCAGCTTAGTTTTTCTTTGGGAGACCCAGTACTTC
V gene: TRBV20-1; J gene: TRBJ2-7; D gene: TRBD2; clone size: -; CDR3 protein: CSARRGASSYEQYF; CDR3 DNA: TGCAGTGCCCGGCGGGGGGCGAGCTCCTACGAGCAGTACTTC
V gene: TRBV19; J gene: TRBJ1-2; D gene: -; clone size: -; CDR3 protein: CASSNSPAGGYTF; CDR3 DNA: TGTGCCAGTAGTAACTCCCCCGCCGGGGGCTACACCTTC
V gene: TRBV20-1; J gene: TRBJ2-1; D gene: TRBD2; clone size: -; CDR3 protein: CSAPGLASHEQFF; CDR3 DNA: TGCAGTGCCCCGGGACTAGCGAGCCATGAGCAGTTCTTC
V gene: TRBV2; J gene: TRBJ1-1; D gene: -; clone size: many; CDR3 protein: CASRGIRDPREAFF; CDR3 DNA: TGTGCCAGCAGGGGGATCCGGGACCCCCGGGAAGCTTTCTTT
V gene: TRBV5-6; J gene: TRBJ1-5; D gene: -; clone size: -; CDR3 protein: CASSHPQPQHF; CDR3 DNA: TGTGCCAGCAGCCATCCTCAGCCCCAGCATTTT
V gene: TRBV5-6; J gene: TRBJ1-4; D gene: -; clone size: few; CDR3 protein: CASSSPGTQATELFF; CDR3 DNA: TGTGCCAGCAGCTCTCCGGGAACCCAAGCCACGGAACTGTTTTTT
V gene: TRBV28; J gene: TRBJ1-1; D gene: TRBD1; clone size: many; CDR3 protein: CASSLDRVNTEAFF; CDR3 DNA: TGTGCCAGCAGCTTGGACAGGGTAAACACTGAAGCTTTCTTT
V gene: TRBV19; J gene: TRBJ1-5; D gene: -; clone size: many; CDR3 protein: CASRAGSQPQHF; CDR3 DNA: TGTGCCAGTAGGGCAGGGAGTCAGCCCCAGCATTTT
V gene: TRBV7-9; J gene: TRBJ2-2; D gene: -; clone size: once; CDR3 protein: CASSLEGTGELVF; CDR3 DNA: TGTGCCAGCAGCTTAGAAGGAACCGGGGAGCTGGTTTTT
V gene: TRBV29-1; J gene: TRBJ2-2; D gene: TRBD1; clone size: few; CDR3 protein: CSVRRQGWAGELFF; CDR3 DNA: TGCAGCGTTCGGAGACAGGGTTGGGCCGGGGAGCTGTTTTTT
V gene: TRBV6-1; J gene: TRBJ2-7; D gene: -; clone size: many; CDR3 protein: CASTRRPSYEQYF; CDR3 DNA: TGTGCCAGCACCCGGCGGCCCTCCTACGAGCAGTACTTC
V gene: TRBV20-1; J gene: TRBJ1-6; D gene: -; clone size: -; CDR3 protein: CSARESSYNSPLHF; CDR3 DNA: TGCAGTGCTAGAGAGAGCTCCTATAATTCACCCCTCCACTTT
V gene: TRBV19; J gene: TRBJ2-7; D gene: TRBD2; clone size: few; CDR3 protein: CASRTSGGSYEQYF; CDR3 DNA: TGTGCCAGTCGAACTAGCGGCGGCTCCTACGAGCAGTACTTC
V gene: TRBV3-1; J gene: TRBJ1-2; D gene: -; clone size: -; CDR3 protein: CASSQGAAGYGYTF; CDR3 DNA: TGTGCCAGCAGCCAAGGGGCCGCGGGCTATGGCTACACCTTC
V gene: TRBV19; J gene: TRBJ1-2; D gene: -; clone size: many; CDR3 protein: CASSTPGSYGYTF; CDR3 DNA: TGTGCCAGTAGTACACCAGGGAGTTATGGCTACACCTTC
V gene: TRBV5-4; J gene: TRBJ2-5; D gene: -; clone size: many; CDR3 protein: CASSLIGGGETQYF; CDR3 DNA: TGTGCCAGCAGCTTGATTGGGGGAGGAGAGACCCAGTACTTC
V gene: TRBV7-9; J gene: TRBJ2-5; D gene: TRBD2; clone size: -; CDR3 protein: CASSMDGGGTQYF; CDR3 DNA: TGTGCCAGCAGCATGGACGGGGGGGGGACCCAGTACTTC
V gene: TRBV6-2/TRBV6-3; J gene: TRBJ2-7; D gene: -; clone size: many; CDR3 protein: CASSYRGSYEQYF; CDR3 DNA: TGTGCCAGCAGTTACCGCGGGTCCTACGAGCAGTACTTC
V gene: TRBV28; J gene: TRBJ2-1; D gene: -; clone size: few; CDR3 protein: CASSSRQDYNEQFF; CDR3 DNA: TGTGCCAGCAGCTCCAGACAGGACTACAATGAGCAGTTCTTC
V gene: TRBV12-3/TRBV12-4; J gene: TRBJ1-1; D gene: TRBD1; clone size: few; CDR3 protein: CATGREQGNTEASF; CDR3 DNA: TGTGCCACCGGCCGCGAACAGGGGAACACTGAAGCTTCCTTT
V gene: TRBV19; J gene: TRBJ1-4; D gene: TRBD1; clone size: -; CDR3 protein: CASRNRDRGNEKLFF; CDR3 DNA: TGTGCCAGTAGGAACCGGGACAGGGGGAATGAAAAACTGTTTTTT